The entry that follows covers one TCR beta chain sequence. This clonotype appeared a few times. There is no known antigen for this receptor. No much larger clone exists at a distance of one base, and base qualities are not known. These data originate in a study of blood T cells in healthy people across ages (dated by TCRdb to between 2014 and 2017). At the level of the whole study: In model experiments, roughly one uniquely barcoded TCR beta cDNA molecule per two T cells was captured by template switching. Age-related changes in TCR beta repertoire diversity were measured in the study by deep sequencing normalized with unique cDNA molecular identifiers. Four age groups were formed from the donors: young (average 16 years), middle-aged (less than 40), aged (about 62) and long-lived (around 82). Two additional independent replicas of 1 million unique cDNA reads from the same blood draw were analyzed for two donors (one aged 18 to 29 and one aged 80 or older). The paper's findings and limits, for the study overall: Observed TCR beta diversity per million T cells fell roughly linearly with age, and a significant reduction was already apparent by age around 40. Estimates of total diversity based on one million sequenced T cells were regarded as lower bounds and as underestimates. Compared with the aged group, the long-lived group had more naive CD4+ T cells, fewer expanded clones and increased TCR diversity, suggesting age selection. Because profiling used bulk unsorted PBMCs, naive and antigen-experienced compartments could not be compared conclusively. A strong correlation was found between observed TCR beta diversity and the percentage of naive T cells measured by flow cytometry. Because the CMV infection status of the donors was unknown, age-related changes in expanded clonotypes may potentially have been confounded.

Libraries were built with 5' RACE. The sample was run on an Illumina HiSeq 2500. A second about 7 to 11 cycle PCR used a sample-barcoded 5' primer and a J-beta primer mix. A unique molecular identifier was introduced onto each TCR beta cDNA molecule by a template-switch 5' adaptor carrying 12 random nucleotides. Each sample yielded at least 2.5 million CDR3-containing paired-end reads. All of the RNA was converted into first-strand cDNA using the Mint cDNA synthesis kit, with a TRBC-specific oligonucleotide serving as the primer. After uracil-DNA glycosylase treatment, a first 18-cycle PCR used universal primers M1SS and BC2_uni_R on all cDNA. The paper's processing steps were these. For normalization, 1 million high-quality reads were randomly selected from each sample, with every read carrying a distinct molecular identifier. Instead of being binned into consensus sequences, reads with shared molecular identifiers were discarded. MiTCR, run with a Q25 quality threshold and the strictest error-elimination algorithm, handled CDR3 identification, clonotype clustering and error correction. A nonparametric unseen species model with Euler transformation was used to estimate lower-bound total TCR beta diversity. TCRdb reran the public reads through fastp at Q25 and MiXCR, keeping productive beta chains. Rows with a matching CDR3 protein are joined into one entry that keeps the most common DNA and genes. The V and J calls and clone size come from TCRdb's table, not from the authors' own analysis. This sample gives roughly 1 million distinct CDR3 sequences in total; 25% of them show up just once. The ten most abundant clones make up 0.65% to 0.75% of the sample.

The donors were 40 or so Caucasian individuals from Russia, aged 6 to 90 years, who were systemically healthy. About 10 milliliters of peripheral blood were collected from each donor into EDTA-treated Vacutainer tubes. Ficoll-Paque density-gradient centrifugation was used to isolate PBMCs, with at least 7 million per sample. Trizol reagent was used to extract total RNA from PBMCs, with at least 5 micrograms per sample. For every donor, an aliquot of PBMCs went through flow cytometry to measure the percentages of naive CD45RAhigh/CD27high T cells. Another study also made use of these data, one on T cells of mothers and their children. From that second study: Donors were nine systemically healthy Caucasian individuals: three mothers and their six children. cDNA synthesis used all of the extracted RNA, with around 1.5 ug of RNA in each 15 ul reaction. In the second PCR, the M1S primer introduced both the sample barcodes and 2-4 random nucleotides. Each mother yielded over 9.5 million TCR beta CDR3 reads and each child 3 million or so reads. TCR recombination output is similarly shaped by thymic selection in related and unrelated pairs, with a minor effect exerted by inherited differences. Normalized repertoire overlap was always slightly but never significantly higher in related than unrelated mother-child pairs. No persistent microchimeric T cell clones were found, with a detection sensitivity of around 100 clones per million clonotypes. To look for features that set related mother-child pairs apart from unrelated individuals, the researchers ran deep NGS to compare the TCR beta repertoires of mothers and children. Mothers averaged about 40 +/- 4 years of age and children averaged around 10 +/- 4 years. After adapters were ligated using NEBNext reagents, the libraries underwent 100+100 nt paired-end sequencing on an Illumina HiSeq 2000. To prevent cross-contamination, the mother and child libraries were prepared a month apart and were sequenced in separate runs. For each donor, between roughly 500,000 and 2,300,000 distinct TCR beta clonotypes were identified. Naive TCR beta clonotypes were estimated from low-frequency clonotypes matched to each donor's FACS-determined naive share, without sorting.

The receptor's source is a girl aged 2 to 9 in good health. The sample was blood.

CDR3 protein: CASSARDRGDTQYF. The DNA reads TGTGCCAGCAGCGCCCGGGACAGGGGGGATACGCAGTATTTT. Recombination joined TRBV9 with TRBJ2-3; the central 11 bases match TRBD1. The CDR1 and CDR2 encoded by the germline V gene are SGDLS and YYNGEE. The CDR3 has 14 amino acids, counting the end cysteine and phenylalanine. Only CDR3 DNA is held: 42 bases, read in frame from base 1. Trimming leaves V shorter by 3 bases and J shorter by 6 bases, with the junction holding 3 bases beyond the gene matches.